This T cell receptor beta chain was documented in a study of blood T cells in healthy people across ages. The study drew donors from healthy Caucasian individuals in Russia aged roughly 6 to 90. Per-sample PBMC isolation yielded at least 6.5 million cells. This clonotype has only a few counts. Its antigen is unidentified. Primed by a sample-barcoded 5' primer and a J-beta primer mix, a second PCR proceeded for roughly 6 to 12 cycles. TCRdb re-called the 5' RACE reads with MiXCR, one entry per CDR3 protein. The sample lists 540,000 or so distinct CDR3 sequences, less than 25% seen once, with under 9% in the top ten. Notes on the study in general: Estimated diversity that came from one million T cells was considered an underestimate.

The CDR3 has 16 amino acids. V was clipped by 5 bases and J by 1 base, with 19 bases between them. The germline CDR1 and CDR2 sequences are DFQATT and SNEGSKA (reference sequence). The sample also formed part of further work on T cells of mothers and their children.

The TCR originated in a boy aged 5-17 years in good health. Sequences were obtained from blood. The chain recombines TRBV20-1 with TRBJ2-3, with D perhaps TRBD1 or TRBD2 (6 bases each). The chain's CDR3 is CSAHDRGQRGTDTQYF. The DNA of the CDR3 is TGCAGTGCTCACGACCGGGGGCAGAGAGGCACAGATACGCAGTATTTT.